This TCR beta chain was identified during a study of Ad26.COV2.S vaccination and SARS-CoV-2 variants. In germline, CDR1 is DFQATT, CDR2 SNEGSKA (reference sequence). The CDR3 length is 11 residues. A remark on this clone: Antigen specificity is unknown. One end of the junction does not line up with germline, which may come from a read error.

The data were produced by immunoSEQ multiplex PCR, yet TCRdb's version contains in-frame clones alone and is incomplete. The sample shows around 300,000 clones, about 90% of them seen only once. Study-level points and caveats: The TCR-based breadth and depth measures might underestimate overall T cell responses.

Stated treatment: over 15 received Ad26.COV2.S at low or high dose, single or two shots; about 5 received placebo; per-sample allocation not given. On day 63 after the first injection, vaccine and placebo recipients gave samples. In Boston, an adult donor aged 18-55 years took part. The chain is built from TRBV20-1 and TRBJ1-2; D unclear. This sequence originates from a person between 18 and 65 years old who received the Ad26.COV2.S COVID-19 vaccine or a placebo. The sample here was peripheral blood, taken in a trial of Ad26.COV2.S vaccine versus placebo. The CDR3 loop reads CSAREGYGYTF. In DNA form, the CDR3 reads TGCAGTGCCAGAGAAGGGTATGGCTACACCTTC.